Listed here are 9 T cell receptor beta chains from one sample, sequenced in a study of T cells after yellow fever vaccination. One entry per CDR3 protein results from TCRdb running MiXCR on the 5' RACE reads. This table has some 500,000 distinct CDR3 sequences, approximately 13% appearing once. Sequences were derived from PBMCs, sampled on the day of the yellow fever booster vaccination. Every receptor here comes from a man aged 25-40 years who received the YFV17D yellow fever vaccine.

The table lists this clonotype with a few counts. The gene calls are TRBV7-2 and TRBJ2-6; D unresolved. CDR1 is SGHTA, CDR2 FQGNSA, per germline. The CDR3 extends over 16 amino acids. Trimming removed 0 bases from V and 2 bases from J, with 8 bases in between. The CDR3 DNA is TGTGCCAGCAGCTTAGCGCAGTTGACTGGGGCCAACGTCCTGACTTTC. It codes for CASSLAQLTGANVLTF.

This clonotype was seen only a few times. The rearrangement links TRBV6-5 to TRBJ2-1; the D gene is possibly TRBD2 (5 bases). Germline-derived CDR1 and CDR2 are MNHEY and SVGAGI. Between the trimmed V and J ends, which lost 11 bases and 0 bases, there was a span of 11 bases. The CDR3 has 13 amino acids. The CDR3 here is CASHEGSYNEQFF. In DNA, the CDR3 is TGTGCCTCACACGAGGGCTCCTACAATGAGCAGTTCTTC.

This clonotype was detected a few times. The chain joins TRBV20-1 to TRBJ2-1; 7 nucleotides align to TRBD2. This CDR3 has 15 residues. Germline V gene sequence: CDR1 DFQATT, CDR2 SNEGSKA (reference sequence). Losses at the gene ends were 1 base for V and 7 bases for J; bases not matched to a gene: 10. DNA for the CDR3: TGCAGTGCTAGAGCCGGGGGGAGGGCCGGAAATGAGCAGTTCTTC. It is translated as CSARAGGRAGNEQFF.

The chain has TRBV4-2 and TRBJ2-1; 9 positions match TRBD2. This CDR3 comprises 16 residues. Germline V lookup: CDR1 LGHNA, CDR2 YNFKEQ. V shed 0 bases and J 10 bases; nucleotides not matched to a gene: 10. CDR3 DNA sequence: TGTGCCAGCAGCCAAGATTCGGCGGGAGGGCCCGGGGAGCAGTTCTTC. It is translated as CASSQDSAGGPGEQFF.

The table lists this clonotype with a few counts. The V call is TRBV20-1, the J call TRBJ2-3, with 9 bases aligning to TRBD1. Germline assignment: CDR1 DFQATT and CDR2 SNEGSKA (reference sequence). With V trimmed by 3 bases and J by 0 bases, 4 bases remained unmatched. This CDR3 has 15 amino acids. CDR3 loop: CSARKQGASTDTQYF. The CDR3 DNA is TGCAGTGCTAGGAAACAGGGGGCCAGCACAGATACGCAGTATTTT.

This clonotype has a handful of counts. CDR3 protein: CASSPVRNAEQFF. Written as DNA, the CDR3 is TGTGCCAGCTCACCGGTCCGCAATGCTGAGCAGTTCTTC. The V and J genes are TRBV18 and TRBJ2-1, with D unresolved. The CDR3 is 13 residues long. Germline V gene lookup returns CDR1 KGHSH and CDR2 LQKENI. V lost 3 bases and J lost 9, with 12 bases in between.

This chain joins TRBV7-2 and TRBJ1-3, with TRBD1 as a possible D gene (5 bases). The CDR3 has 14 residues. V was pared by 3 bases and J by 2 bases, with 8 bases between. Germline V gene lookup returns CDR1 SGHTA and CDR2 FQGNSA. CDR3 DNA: TGTGCCAGCAGCTTCTGGACAACTGGAAACACCATATATTTT. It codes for CASSFWTTGNTIYF.

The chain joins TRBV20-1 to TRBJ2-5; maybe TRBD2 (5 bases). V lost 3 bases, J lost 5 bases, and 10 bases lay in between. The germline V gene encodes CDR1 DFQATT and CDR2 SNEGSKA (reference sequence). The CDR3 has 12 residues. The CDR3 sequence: CSASGNQETQYF. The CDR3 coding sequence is TGCAGTGCTAGCGGGAATCAGGAGACCCAGTACTTC.

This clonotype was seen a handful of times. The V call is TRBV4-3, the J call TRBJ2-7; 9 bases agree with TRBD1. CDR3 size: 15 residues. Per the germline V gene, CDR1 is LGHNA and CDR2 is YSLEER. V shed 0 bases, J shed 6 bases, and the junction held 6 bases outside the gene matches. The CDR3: CASSQDGTGSSEQYF. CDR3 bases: TGCGCCAGCAGCCAAGACGGGACAGGGTCGAGCGAGCAGTACTTC.